This T cell receptor beta chain was found in a study of beta chain features in type 1 diabetes. Overall study context: The patients were much like the healthy donors in age, gender and cell yields. Study-wide points: Any HLA-type effect on TCRB rearrangement remained unresolved here. Across all four CD4+ subsets, people with type 1 diabetes showed modestly shorter TCRB CDR3s.

The table lists this clone with a few counts. Its antigen is currently unknown. Reverse transcription of all isolated RNA meant that expressed TCRB transcripts were sequenced. TCRdb keeps only in-frame clones here, not all; method: immunoSEQ multiplex PCR. The sample has about 160,000 clones; approximately 8.1% are singletons. The sequencing sample was made of central memory CD4+ T cells from blood. This TCR was sampled from a woman aged 40 to 50 with type 1 diabetes.

CDR3 bases: TGCGCCAGCACCCGTGGGACTAGCGGGAGACCGGAGACCCAGTACTTC. This sequence encodes CASTRGTSGRPETQYF. This chain joins TRBV4-1 and TRBJ2-5; 14 nucleotides match TRBD2. With V trimmed by 7 bases and J by 5 bases, 9 bases remained unmatched. CDR3 length equals 16 residues. CDR1 MGHRA and CDR2 YSYEKL come from the germline V gene.